The TCR delta chain described here comes from a study of DNA immune sequencing with unique molecular identifiers (dated by TCRdb to between 2020 and 2021). In the study overall: Immunomagnetic cell separation was used to enrich gammadelta T cells from buffy coats, and the genomic DNA of the enriched gammadelta T cells was then sequenced. Fluorescence-activated cell sorting was used to enrich gammadelta T cells from the PBMC of around ten healthy individuals. In the comparison of enriched versus non-enriched samples, 100 ng of enriched gammadelta T-cell DNA and approximately 0.92 ug of non-enriched PBMC DNA were sequenced. The study developed and validated an ultrasensitive DNA-based TRD repertoire sequencing method using PCR-introduced unique molecular identifiers. Validation of the method was performed on synthetic reference molecules and on blood samples from healthy individuals. Healthy individuals were used as donors, and sorted peripheral blood gammadelta T cells were profiled from some 11 of these donors.

For this clone: Its antigen specificity is not known. No base quality values were provided; no much bigger clone lies one nucleotide off.

What the authors observed across the whole study: Novel TRD sequences not targeted by the primers cannot be detected by the primer-based approach. Healthy donors differed in TRD repertoire diversity, and several donors were highly oligoclonal, meaning the top 5 clonotypes made up more than half of productive molecules. Among clonotypes in healthy donors, TRDV2 paired with TRDJ1 was identified as the most common TRD rearrangement.

The method was multiplex PCR. Genomic DNA was amplified with a 32-plex assay using primers for all 8 TRDV and 4 TRDJ genes covering the CDR3. A 12-nucleotide UMI was added during about 3 barcoding PCR cycles, followed by a second PCR with Illumina adapter primers. AMPure XP beads were used to purify the libraries, and library quality was checked on a Fragment Analyzer using the HS NGS Fragment kit. The sequencing was run with an Illumina MiniSeq mid-output kit, including roughly 20% PhiX, and 150 cycles of paired-end reads. The paper's processing steps were these. MIGEC version 1.2.9 was used to process reads, grouping reads by UMI and building error-corrected consensus sequences. For post-processing, modified scripts from VDJtools version 1.2.1 were used together with the tcR R package. In TCRdb, clones were called once more from the public reads by CATT, and rows of identical DNA were later combined. These V and J calls rely on TCRdb rather than the paper's analysis. The sample table contains 2,000 or so delta-chain clones; only one count was recorded for about 6.3% of them. The ten largest clones represent 53% of the sample.

From its cysteine to its phenylalanine, the CDR3 spans 21 amino acids. The only DNA kept is the CDR3, 63 bases in frame from the first base. This TCR was sampled from a human donor in good health. Sequenced material: gamma-delta T cells from buffy coat blood. The J gene corresponds to TRDJ1; a V gene call is absent; the table names TRDD3, a call not compared with the DNA. The DNA sequence follows: TGTGCCTGTGACACCGTGACGACTAATGGACTGGGGGACCCGTACACCGATAAACTCATCTTT. This gives the protein CACDTVTTNGLGDPYTDKLIF.